This T cell receptor beta chain was observed in a study of cytomegalovirus exposure and HLA in healthy donors. Regarding this clone: Its specificity is not known.

Overall study findings and caveats: The classifier, whose performance was assessed in both the original and validation cohorts, reportedly diagnosed cytomegalovirus status with high specificity and sensitivity.

PCR involved 60 Vbeta and 13 Jbeta primers. Sequenced by immunoSEQ multiplex PCR; TCRdb stores in-frame clones only, minus some. The sample yields about 86,000 clones, 60% to 80% seen once. The receptor was derived from a female donor in good health and CMV-seronegative. Sequencing was done on a sample of PBMCs.

The CDR3 loop is CASSTSRGSSYEQYF. CDR3 nucleotide sequence: TGTGCCAGCAGTACATCCAGGGGCAGCTCCTACGAGCAGTACTTC. The V gene is TRBV2, the J gene TRBJ2-7, with D maybe TRBD1 (6 bases). V lost 5 bases and J 0 bases, leaving 14 bases between the germline ends. This CDR3 comprises 15 residues. Germline V CDR1 and CDR2: SNHLY, FYNNEI.